The 20 T cell receptor beta chains listed next were all sequenced from one sample in a study of shared clonotypes between healthy human individuals. Profiling relied on immunoSEQ multiplex PCR, and the TCRdb table lists in-frame clones only, not all of them. The sample has some 2 million clones, approximately 94% seen once. CD8 cells regarded as naive lacked CD45RO, were positively chosen for CCR7, and omitted terminally differentiated effector memory CD45RA+ cells. The source material was naive CD8+ T cells sorted from blood. The receptors come from a man between 18 and 29 years old in good health.

This clone was observed a single time. The rearrangement links TRBV4-3 to TRBJ1-4; TRBD1 is a possible D gene (6 bases). Trimming pared 7 bases from V and 7 bases from J, leaving 16 bases between. CDR3 length: 14 residues. CDR1 is LGHNA and CDR2 is YSLEER in the germline V gene. The CDR3 reads CASKPTGNSEKLFF. In DNA form, the CDR3 reads TGCGCCAGCAAACCAACAGGGAATAGTGAAAAACTGTTTTTT.

V and J are TRBV5-1 and TRBJ2-5; 10 positions agree with TRBD1. There are 15 residues in the CDR3. Trimming took 5 bases from V and 1 from J; bases not matched to a gene: 5. Germline CDR1 SGHRS, CDR2 YFSETQ. CDR3 amino acids: CASRMTGGIQETQYF. The CDR3, as DNA: TGCGCCAGCAGAATGACAGGGGGCATCCAAGAGACCCAGTACTTC.

The chain employs TRBV9 and TRBJ2-3; D remains unclear. The CDR3 loop spans 14 amino acids. Germline CDR1 SGDLS, CDR2 YYNGEE. V lost 7 bases, J lost 2 bases, and 14 bases lay in between. CDR3 sequence: CASAPAALTDTQYF. CDR3 bases: TGTGCCAGCGCCCCAGCCGCCCTCACAGATACGCAGTATTTT.

The chain combines TRBV27 with TRBJ2-7; 7 nucleotides line up with TRBD1. The J segment lost 5 bases and the V segment lost 7 bases, leaving 11 bases of the junction unmatched. The CDR3 contains 14 residues. Germline V CDR1 and CDR2: MNHEY, SMNVEV (reference sequence). CDR3 sequence: CASTSTGSGHEQYF. For the CDR3, the DNA is TGTGCCAGCACCTCGACAGGGAGCGGCCACGAGCAGTACTTC.

This chain links TRBV27 with TRBJ2-7; 12 bases map to TRBD2. The CDR3 sequence is 17 residues long. Germline values: CDR1 MNHEY, CDR2 SMNVEV (reference sequence). V gave up 3 bases and J gave up 5 bases; unmatched junction bases: 11. DNA for the CDR3: TGTGCCAGCAGTTTCCGGTCTAGCGGGAGGGCCTTCGACGAGCAGTACTTC. This translates into CASSFRSSGRAFDEQYF.

Comments on this clone: The same CDR3 is also encoded by other DNA sequences in this sample. The chain couples TRBV7-8 to TRBJ2-3; 14 positions agree with TRBD2. Germline CDR1 and CDR2: SGHVS and FQNEAQ. This CDR3 is 15 amino acids long. The junction had 2 bases not matched to a gene; V was cut back by 5 bases and J by 4 bases. This CDR3 is CASSPTSGGADTQYF. The CDR3 DNA sequence: TGTGCCAGCAGCCCGACTAGCGGGGGGGCAGATACGCAGTATTTT.

The gene calls are TRBV27 and TRBJ2-7, with D possibly TRBD1 on 5 matching bases. There are 15 residues in the CDR3. V shed 7 bases and J shed 3 bases, with 19 bases lying between them. CDR1 is MNHEY and CDR2 is SMNVEV in the germline V gene (reference sequence). The CDR3 nucleotides read TGTGCCAGCAAACTGACAGTCGGAGATGTCTACGAGCAGTACTTC. Amino acids: CASKLTVGDVYEQYF.

This chain connects TRBV15 to TRBJ2-1; TRBD2 matches 7 bases. V lost 2 bases, J lost 7 bases, and 11 bases stayed unmatched. Germline V gene data show CDR1 as LNHNV and CDR2 as YYDKDF (reference sequence). The CDR3 extends over 16 amino acids. The CDR3 bases are TGTGCCACCAGCAGAACCACTAGCGATCTGGGGAATGAGCAGTTCTTC. It encodes CATSRTTSDLGNEQFF.

The rearrangement uses TRBV18 and TRBJ2-5; 8 bases map to TRBD2. J gave up 5 bases and V 3 bases, and 8 bases lay outside the gene matches. CDR1 KGHSH and CDR2 LQKENI come from the germline V gene. The CDR3 has 15 amino acids. CDR3 region: CASSPPGLGEETQYF. The CDR3 DNA follows: TGTGCCAGCTCACCGCCGGGACTAGGCGAGGAGACCCAGTACTTC.

The CDR3 bases are TGCGCCAGCAGAACAGTAGCGGGGGGGTACGAGCAGTACTTC. It specifies CASRTVAGGYEQYF. The chain links TRBV10-2 to TRBJ2-7; the match to TRBD2 covers 11 bases. The CDR3 runs 14 residues. The V gene's germline CDR1 is WSHSY and CDR2 SAAADI. Unmatched junction bases numbered 5, after V lost 6 bases and J lost 4 bases.

This chain uses TRBV30 with TRBJ1-1; D unresolved. The CDR3 has 12 residues. V was trimmed by 4 bases and J by 7 bases, leaving 13 bases between them. Germline assignment: CDR1 GTSNPN and CDR2 SVGIG (reference sequence). CDR3: CAWTHPTHEAFF. The CDR3 coding sequence is TGTGCCTGGACCCACCCGACGCATGAAGCTTTCTTT. The entire variable domain, with the rest obtained from reference TRBV30 and TRBJ1-1, is as follows: SQTIHQWPATLVQPVGSPLSLECTVEGTSNPNLYWYRQAAGRGLQLLFYSVGIGQISSEVPQNLSASRPQDRQFILSSKKLLLSDSGFYLCAWTHPTHEAFFGQGTRLTVV.

The rearrangement joins TRBV6-5 to TRBJ1-1; D is perhaps TRBD1 (5 bases). Trimming stripped 3 bases from V and 0 bases from J, with 11 bases between. CDR3 length equals 15 residues. Germline V gives CDR1 MNHEY, CDR2 SVGAGI. The chain's CDR3 is CASSYRGPMNTEAFF. The CDR3 coding sequence is TGTGCCAGCAGTTATAGGGGACCAATGAACACTGAAGCTTTCTTT.

This sequence joins TRBV6-5 and TRBJ1-2, with D perhaps TRBD1 (6 bases). Per the germline V gene, CDR1 is MNHEY and CDR2 is SVGAGI. CDR3 length: 13 amino acids. With 4 bases removed from V and 6 bases from J, the gap between germline ends came to 12 bases. The CDR3 sequence is CASSSLDRNGYTF. The CDR3 DNA follows: TGTGCCAGCAGTTCCCTAGACAGGAATGGCTACACCTTC.

This chain uses TRBV19 with TRBJ2-4; 10 bases fit TRBD2. Germline CDR1 reads LNHDA; CDR2 reads SQIVND (reference sequence). The CDR3 runs to 17 residues. V trimming: 1 base; J trimming: 5 bases; junction bases outside the gene matches: 8. Here the CDR3 reads CASSIAPGLAEQNIQYF. DNA of the CDR3: TGTGCCAGTAGTATAGCCCCTGGACTAGCGGAACAAAACATTCAGTACTTC.

V is TRBV6-6 and J is TRBJ1-2, with D perhaps matching TRBD1 (5 bases). This CDR3 is 14 amino acids long. In germline, CDR1 is MNHNY, CDR2 SVGAGI (reference sequence). The V end lost 2 bases, the J end lost 4 bases, and 11 bases lay between the germline ends. Written as DNA, the CDR3 is TGTGCCAGCAGTTACGGGACCGGGGGCTATGGCTACACCTTC. It yields the protein CASSYGTGGYGYTF.

V and J are TRBV2 and TRBJ2-5, with no clear D. Germline CDR1 and CDR2: SNHLY and FYNNEI. The V end lost 2 bases, the J end lost 5 bases, and 6 bases lay between the germline ends. The CDR3 extends over 12 amino acids. The CDR3 region is CASSERPETQYF. In DNA, the CDR3 is TGTGCCAGCAGTGAACGTCCGGAGACCCAGTACTTC.

This chain connects TRBV5-6 to TRBJ1-2; weak D call: TRBD1 (5 bases). V dropped 4 bases and J dropped 4 bases, with 11 bases sitting between them. The CDR3 covers 13 residues. CDR1 and CDR2 from the germline V gene are SGHDT and YYEEEE. CDR3 sequence: CASSGGLGYGYTF. CDR3 bases: TGTGCCAGCAGCGGGGGACTTGGCTATGGCTACACCTTC.

This clone is a singleton in its sample. The chain links TRBV28 to TRBJ2-3, with D unclear. The V gene's germline CDR1 is MDHEN and CDR2 SYDVKM. The V end lost 6 bases, the J end lost 0 bases, and 13 bases lay between the germline ends. The CDR3 loop spans 15 amino acids. The CDR3 reads CASSQVGRSTDTQYF. Here the CDR3 DNA reads TGTGCCAGCAGCCAAGTAGGTAGAAGCACAGATACGCAGTATTTT.

The chain joins TRBV7-2 to TRBJ2-1, with D maybe TRBD2 (6 bases). V lost 4 bases to trimming and J lost 4 bases, with 11 bases between them. Germline lookup yields CDR1 SGHTA and CDR2 FQGNSA. This CDR3 region has 14 residues. CDR3 sequence reads: CASSYSGVYNEQFF. The CDR3 DNA sequence: TGTGCCAGCAGCTACTCGGGGGTTTACAATGAGCAGTTCTTC. Variable domain in full (rest from reference TRBV7-2 and TRBJ2-1): GAGVSQSPSNKVTEKGKDVELRCDPISGHTALYWYRQSLGQGLEFLIYFQGNSAPDKSGLPSDRFSAERTGGSVSTLTIQRTQQEDSAVYLCASSYSGVYNEQFFGPGTRLTVL.

The V call is TRBV7-8, the J call TRBJ1-2; tentative D call: TRBD1 (5 bases). Germline CDR1 and CDR2: SGHVS and FQNEAQ. With 1 base removed from V and 8 bases from J, the gap between germline ends came to 29 bases. CDR3 length equals 19 residues. CDR3 coding DNA: TGTGCCAGCAGCTTAGTTTCATCGGGCAGGGATTCCGGTACCCCCGGCTACACCTTC. It yields the protein CASSLVSSGRDSGTPGYTF.